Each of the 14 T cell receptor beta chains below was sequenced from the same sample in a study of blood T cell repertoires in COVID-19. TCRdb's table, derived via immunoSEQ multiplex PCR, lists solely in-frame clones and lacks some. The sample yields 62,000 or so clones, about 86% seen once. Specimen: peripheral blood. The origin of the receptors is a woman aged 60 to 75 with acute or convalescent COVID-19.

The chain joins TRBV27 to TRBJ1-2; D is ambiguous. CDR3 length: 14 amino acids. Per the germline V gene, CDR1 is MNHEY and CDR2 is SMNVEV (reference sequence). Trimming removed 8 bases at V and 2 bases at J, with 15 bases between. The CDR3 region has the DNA TGTGCCAGCGGCGGCTTTTCGGGGAACTATGGCTACACCTTC. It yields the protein CASGGFSGNYGYTF.

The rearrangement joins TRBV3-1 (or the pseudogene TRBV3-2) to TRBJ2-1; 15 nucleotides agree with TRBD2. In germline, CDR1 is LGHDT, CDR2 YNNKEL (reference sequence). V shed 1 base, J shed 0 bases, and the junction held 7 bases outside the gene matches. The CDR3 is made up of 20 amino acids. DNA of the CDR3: TGTGCCAGCAGCCAAGGTTCCGGGACTAGCGGGGGGCGCTCCTACAATGAGCAGTTCTTC. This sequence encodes CASSQGSGTSGGRSYNEQFF.

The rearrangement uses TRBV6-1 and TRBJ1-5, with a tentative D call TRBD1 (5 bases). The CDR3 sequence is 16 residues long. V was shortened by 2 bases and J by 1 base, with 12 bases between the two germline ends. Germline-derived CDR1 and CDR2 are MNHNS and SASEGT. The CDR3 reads CASSEKGLGSNQPQHF. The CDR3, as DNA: TGTGCCAGCAGTGAAAAGGGGTTAGGAAGCAATCAGCCCCAGCATTTT.

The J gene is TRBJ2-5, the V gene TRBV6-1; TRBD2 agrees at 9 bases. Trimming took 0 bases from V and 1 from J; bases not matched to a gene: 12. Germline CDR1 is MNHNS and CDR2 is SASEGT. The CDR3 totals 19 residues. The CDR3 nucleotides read TGTGCCAGCAGTGAAGCGCAAGGGACTAGCTTGGTGACCCAAGAGACCCAGTACTTC. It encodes CASSEAQGTSLVTQETQYF.

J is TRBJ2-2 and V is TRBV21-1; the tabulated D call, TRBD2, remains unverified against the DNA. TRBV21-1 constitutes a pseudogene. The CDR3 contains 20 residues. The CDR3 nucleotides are TGTGCCAGCAGCAAAGCGGTCTTTCGAGGGTCGGGAGGGGACACCGGGGAGCTGTTTTTT. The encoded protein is CASSKAVFRGSGGDTGELFF.

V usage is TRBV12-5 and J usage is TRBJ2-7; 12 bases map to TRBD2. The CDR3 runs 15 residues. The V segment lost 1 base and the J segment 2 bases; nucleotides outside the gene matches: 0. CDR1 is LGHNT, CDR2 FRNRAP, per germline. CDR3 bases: TGTGCTAGTGGTTTGGGACTAGCGGGGGCCTACGAGCAGTACTTC. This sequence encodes CASGLGLAGAYEQYF.

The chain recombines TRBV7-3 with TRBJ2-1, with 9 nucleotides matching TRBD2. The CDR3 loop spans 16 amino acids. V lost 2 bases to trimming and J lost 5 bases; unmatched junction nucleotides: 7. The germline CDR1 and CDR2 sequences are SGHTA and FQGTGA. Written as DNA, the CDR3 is TGTGCCAGCAGCTTAGAGGGGTCTAGCGGGAACAATGAGCAGTTCTTC. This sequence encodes CASSLEGSSGNNEQFF.

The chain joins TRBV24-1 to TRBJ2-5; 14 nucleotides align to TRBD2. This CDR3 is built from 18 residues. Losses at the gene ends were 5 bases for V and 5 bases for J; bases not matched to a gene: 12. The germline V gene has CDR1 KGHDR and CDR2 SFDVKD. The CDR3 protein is CATSGVPNGLAGGETQYF. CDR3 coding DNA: TGTGCCACCAGTGGAGTTCCCAACGGACTAGCGGGAGGTGAGACCCAGTACTTC.

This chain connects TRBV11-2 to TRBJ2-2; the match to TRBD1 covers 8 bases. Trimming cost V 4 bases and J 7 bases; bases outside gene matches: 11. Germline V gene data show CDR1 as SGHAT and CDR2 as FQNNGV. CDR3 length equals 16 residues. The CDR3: CASSSHRTGRRGELFF. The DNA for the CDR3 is TGTGCCAGCAGCTCCCATAGGACAGGGAGGCGCGGGGAGCTGTTTTTT.

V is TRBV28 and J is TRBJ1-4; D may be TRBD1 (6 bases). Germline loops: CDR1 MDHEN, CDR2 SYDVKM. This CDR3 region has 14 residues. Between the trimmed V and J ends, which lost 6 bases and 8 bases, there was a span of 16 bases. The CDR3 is CASSSTGLSEKLFF. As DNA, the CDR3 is TGTGCCAGCAGCAGTACAGGGTTGAGCGAAAAACTGTTTTTT.

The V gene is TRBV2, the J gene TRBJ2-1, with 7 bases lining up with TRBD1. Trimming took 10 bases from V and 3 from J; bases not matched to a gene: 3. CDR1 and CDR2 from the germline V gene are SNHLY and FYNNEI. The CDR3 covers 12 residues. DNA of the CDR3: TGTGCCACCGGACAGGTCTACAATGAGCAGTTCTTC. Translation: CATGQVYNEQFF.

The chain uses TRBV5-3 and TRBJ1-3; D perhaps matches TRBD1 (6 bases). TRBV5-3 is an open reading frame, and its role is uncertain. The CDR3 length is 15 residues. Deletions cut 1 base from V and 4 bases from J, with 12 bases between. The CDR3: CARSLLGAQGNTIYF. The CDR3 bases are TGTGCCAGAAGCTTGTTGGGGGCGCAAGGAAACACCATATATTTT.

CDR3 loop: CASSVGQAGNYGYTF. The CDR3 DNA is TGTGCCAGCAGCGTAGGACAGGCCGGTAACTATGGCTACACCTTC. The J gene is TRBJ1-2, the V gene TRBV9; a weak D match, TRBD1 (6 bases). The CDR3 is made up of 15 amino acids. Germline CDR1 SGDLS, CDR2 YYNGEE. V was cut by 0 bases and J by 1 base, with 10 bases left in between.

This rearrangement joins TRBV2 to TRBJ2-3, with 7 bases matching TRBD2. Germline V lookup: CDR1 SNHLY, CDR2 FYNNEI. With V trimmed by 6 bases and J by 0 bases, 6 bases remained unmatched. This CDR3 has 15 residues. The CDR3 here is CASRGGTASTDTQYF. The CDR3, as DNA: TGTGCCAGCAGGGGAGGGACCGCTAGCACAGATACGCAGTATTTT.